This TCR beta chain derives from a study of T cell changes during pregnancy in multiple sclerosis. Data came from immunoSEQ multiplex PCR; TCRdb stores just in-frame clones and leaves some out. The repertoire consists of around 48,000 clones, with approximately 92% occurring once and the leading ten covering 0.65% to 0.7%. The clonotype was recovered from a female donor with multiple sclerosis, enrolled in a pregnancy study. The specimen was CD4+ T cells from peripheral blood mononuclear cells, collected in the third trimester of pregnancy.

DNA for the CDR3: TGCAGCGCAAAACCGGGACTAGCGGGAGAGCATGAGCAGTTCTTC. Translated, it gives CSAKPGLAGEHEQFF. The chain carries TRBV29-1 and TRBJ2-1; 14 nucleotides match TRBD2. The CDR3 covers 15 residues. Germline V lookup: CDR1 SQVTM, CDR2 ANQGSEA. Trimming took 7 bases from V and 8 from J; bases not matched to a gene: 10.